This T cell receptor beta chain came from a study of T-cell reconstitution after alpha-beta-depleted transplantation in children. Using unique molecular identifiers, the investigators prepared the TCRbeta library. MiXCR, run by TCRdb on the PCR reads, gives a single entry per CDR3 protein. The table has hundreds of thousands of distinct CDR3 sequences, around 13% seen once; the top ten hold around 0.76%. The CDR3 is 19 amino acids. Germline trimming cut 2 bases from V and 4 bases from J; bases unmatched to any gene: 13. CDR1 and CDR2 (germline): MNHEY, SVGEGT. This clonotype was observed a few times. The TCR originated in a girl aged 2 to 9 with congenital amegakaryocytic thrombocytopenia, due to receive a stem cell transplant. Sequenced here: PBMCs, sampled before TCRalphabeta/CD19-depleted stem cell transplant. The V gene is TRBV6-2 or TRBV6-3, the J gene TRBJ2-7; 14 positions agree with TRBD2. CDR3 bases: TGTGCCAGCAGTTACCCTATGACTAGCGGGAGGGCCGAGTTGTACGAGCAGTACTTC. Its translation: CASSYPMTSGRAELYEQYF.